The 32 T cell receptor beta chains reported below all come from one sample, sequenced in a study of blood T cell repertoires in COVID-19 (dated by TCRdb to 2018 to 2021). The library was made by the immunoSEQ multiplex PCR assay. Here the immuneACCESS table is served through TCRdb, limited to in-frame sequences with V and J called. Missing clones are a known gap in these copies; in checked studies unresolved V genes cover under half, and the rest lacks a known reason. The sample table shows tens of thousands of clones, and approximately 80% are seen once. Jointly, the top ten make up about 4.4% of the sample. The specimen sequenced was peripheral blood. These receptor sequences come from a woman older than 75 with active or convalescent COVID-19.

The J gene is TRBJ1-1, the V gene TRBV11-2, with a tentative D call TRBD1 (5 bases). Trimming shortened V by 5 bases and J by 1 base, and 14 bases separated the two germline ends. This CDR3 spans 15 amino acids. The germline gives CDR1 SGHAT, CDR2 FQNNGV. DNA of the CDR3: TGTGCCAGCAGCCTTCGCGGGACCGGGAACACTGAAGCTTTCTTT. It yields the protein CASSLRGTGNTEAFF. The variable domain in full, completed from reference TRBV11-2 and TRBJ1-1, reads EAGVAQSPRYKIIEKRQSVAFWCNPISGHATLYWYQQILGQGPKLLIQFQNNGVVDDSQLPKDRFSAERLKGVDSTLKIQPAKLEDSAVYLCASSLRGTGNTEAFFGQGTRLTVV.

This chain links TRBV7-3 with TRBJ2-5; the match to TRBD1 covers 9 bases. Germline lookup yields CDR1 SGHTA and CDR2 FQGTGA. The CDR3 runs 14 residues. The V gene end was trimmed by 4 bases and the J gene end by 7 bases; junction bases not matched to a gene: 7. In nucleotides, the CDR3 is TGTGCCAGCAGCTCGACAGGGGGGACGGGGACCCAGTACTTC. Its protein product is CASSSTGGTGTQYF.

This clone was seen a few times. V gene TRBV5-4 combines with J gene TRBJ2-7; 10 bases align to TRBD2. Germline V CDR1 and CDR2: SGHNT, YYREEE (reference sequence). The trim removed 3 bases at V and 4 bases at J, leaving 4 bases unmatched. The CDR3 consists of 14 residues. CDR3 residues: CASSSGTSAYEQYF. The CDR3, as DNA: TGTGCCAGCAGCTCAGGGACTAGCGCTTACGAGCAGTACTTC.

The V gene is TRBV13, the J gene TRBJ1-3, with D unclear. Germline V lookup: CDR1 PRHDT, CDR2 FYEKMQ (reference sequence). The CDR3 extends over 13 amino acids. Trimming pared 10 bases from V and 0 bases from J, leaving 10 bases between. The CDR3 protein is CANGRSSGNTIYF. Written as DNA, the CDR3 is TGTGCCAACGGTAGAAGCTCTGGAAACACCATATATTTT.

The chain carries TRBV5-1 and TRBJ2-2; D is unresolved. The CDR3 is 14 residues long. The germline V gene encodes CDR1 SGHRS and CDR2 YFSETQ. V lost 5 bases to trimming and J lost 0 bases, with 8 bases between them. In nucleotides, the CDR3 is TGCGCCAGCAGGGCTGCCGCGAACACCGGGGAGCTGTTTTTT. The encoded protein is CASRAAANTGELFF.

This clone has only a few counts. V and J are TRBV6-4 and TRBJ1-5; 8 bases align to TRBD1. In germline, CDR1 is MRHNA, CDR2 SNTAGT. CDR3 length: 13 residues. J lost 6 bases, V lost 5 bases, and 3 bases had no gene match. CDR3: CASSLDRGQPQHF. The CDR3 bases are TGTGCCAGCAGTCTAGACAGGGGTCAGCCCCAGCATTTT.

CDR3 DNA sequence: TGTGCCAGCAGCAAAGTGGCAGGCGAGAGAGCCAACGTCCTGACTTTC. As protein: CASSKVAGERANVLTF. This chain uses TRBV21-1 with TRBJ2-6; TRBD1, the table's D call, lacks a check against the DNA. TRBV21-1 is assigned pseudogene status. CDR3 length: 16 residues.

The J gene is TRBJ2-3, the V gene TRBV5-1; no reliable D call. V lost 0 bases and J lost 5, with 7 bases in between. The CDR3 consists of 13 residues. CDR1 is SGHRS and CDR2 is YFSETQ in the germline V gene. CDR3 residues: CASSLGLLDTQYF. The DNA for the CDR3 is TGCGCCAGCAGCTTGGGACTGCTAGATACGCAGTATTTT.

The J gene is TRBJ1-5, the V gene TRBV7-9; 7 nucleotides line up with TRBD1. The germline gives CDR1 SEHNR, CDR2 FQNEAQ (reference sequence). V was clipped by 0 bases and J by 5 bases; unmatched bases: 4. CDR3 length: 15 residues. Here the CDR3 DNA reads TGTGCCAGCAGCTTAGCAGGGGGCGCGTATCAGCCCCAGCATTTT. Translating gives CASSLAGGAYQPQHF.

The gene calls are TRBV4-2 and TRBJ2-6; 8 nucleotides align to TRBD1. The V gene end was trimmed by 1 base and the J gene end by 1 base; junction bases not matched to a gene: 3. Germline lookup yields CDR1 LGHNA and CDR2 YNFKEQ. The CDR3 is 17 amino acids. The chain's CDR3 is CASSQGTGKSGANVLTF. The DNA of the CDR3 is TGTGCCAGCAGCCAAGGGACAGGGAAATCTGGGGCCAACGTCCTGACTTTC.

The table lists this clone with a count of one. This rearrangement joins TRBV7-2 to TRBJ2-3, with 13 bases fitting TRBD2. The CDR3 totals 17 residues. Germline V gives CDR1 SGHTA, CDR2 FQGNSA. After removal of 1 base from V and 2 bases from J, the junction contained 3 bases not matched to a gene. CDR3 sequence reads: CASSLVGTSGVTDTQYF. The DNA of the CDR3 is TGTGCCAGCAGCTTAGTGGGGACTAGCGGGGTCACAGATACGCAGTATTTT.

CDR3 sequence (DNA): TGTGCCAGCAGCGCGGGGGGACAGGGTGACTATGGCTACACCTTC. Translation gives CASSAGGQGDYGYTF. The chain has TRBV9 and TRBJ1-2; TRBD1 matches at 9 bases. The V gene end was trimmed by 3 bases and the J gene end by 3 bases; junction bases not matched to a gene: 6. CDR1 is SGDLS and CDR2 is YYNGEE in the germline V gene. The CDR3 spans 15 residues. Using reference TRBV9 and TRBJ1-2 for the parts outside the CDR3, the full variable domain is DSGVTQTPKHLITATGQRVTLRCSPRSGDLSVYWYQQSLDQGLQFLIQYYNGEERAKGNILERFSAQQFPDLHSELNLSSLELGDSALYFCASSAGGQGDYGYTFGSGTRLTVV.

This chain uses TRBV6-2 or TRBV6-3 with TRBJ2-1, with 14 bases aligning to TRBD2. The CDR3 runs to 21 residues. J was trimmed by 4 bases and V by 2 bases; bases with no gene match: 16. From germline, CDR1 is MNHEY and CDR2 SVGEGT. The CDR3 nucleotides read TGTGCCAGCAGTTACCTACGCAGACTAGCGGGAGGGCCGAAGGCGTACAATGAGCAGTTCTTC. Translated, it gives CASSYLRRLAGGPKAYNEQFF.

This CDR3 is CASSQDGFQDRDEQYF. The DNA of the CDR3 is TGCGCCAGCAGCCAAGATGGTTTCCAGGACAGAGACGAGCAGTACTTC. This chain uses TRBV4-3 with TRBJ2-7; TRBD1 might be the D (6 bases). The CDR3 is 16 amino acids. CDR1 is LGHNA, CDR2 YSLEER, per germline. Trimming pared 0 bases from V and 5 bases from J, leaving 17 bases between.

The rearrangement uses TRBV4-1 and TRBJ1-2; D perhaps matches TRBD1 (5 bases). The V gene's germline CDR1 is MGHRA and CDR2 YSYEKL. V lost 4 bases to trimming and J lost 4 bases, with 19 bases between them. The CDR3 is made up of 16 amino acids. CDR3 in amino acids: CASSPSHGAALYGYTF. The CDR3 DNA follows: TGCGCCAGCAGCCCCTCGCATGGGGCAGCCCTCTATGGCTACACCTTC.

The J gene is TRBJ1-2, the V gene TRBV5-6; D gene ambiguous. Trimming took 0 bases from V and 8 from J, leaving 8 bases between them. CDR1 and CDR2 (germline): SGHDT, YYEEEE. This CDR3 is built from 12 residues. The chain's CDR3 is CASSLAGFGYTF. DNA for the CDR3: TGTGCCAGCAGCTTGGCCGGGTTCGGCTACACCTTC.

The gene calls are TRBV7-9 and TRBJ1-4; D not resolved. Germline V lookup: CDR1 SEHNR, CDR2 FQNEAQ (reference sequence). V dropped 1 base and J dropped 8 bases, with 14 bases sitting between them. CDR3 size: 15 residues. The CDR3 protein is CASSLDGPPREKLFF. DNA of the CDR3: TGTGCCAGCAGCTTAGATGGGCCCCCCCGGGAAAAACTGTTTTTT.

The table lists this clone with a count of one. The CDR3 DNA is TGTGCCAGCAGCTCGGGACAGGGGGACTTCACCGGGGAGCTGTTTTTT. This encodes CASSSGQGDFTGELFF. The chain is built from TRBV7-6 and TRBJ2-2; 11 nucleotides line up with TRBD1. Germline V CDR1 and CDR2: SGHVS, FNYEAQ. This CDR3 is 16 amino acids long. V was pared by 4 bases and J by 4 bases, with 5 bases of the junction left unmatched. Filled out from reference TRBV7-6 and TRBJ2-2, the complete variable domain reads GAGVSQSPRYKVTKRGQDVALRCDPISGHVSLYWYRQALGQGPEFLTYFNYEAQQDKSGLPNDRFSAERPEGSISTLTIQRTEQRDSAMYRCASSSGQGDFTGELFFGEGSRLTVL.

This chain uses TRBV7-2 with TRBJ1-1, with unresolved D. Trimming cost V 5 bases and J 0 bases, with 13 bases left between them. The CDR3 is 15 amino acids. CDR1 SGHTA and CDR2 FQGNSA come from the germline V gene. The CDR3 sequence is CASSPPGFMNTEAFF. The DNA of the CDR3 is TGTGCCAGCAGCCCCCCGGGGTTCATGAACACTGAAGCTTTCTTT.

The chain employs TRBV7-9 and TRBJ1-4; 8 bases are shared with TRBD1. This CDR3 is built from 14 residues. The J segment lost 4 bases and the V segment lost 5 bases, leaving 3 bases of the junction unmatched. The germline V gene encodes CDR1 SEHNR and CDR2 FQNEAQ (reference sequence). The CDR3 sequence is CASSTDRDNEKLFF. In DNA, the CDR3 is TGTGCCAGCAGCACGGACAGGGATAATGAAAAACTGTTTTTT. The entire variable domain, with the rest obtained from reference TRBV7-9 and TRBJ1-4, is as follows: DTGVSQNPRHKITKRGQNVTFRCDPISEHNRLYWYRQTLGQGPEFLTYFQNEAQLEKSRLLSDRFSAERPKGSFSTLEIQRTEQGDSAMYLCASSTDRDNEKLFFGSGTQLSVL.

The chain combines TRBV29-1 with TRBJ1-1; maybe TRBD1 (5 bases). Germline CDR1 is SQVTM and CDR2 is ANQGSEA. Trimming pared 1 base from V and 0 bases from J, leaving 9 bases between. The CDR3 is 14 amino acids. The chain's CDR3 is CSVEGGWMNTEAFF. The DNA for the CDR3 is TGCAGCGTTGAAGGGGGCTGGATGAACACTGAAGCTTTCTTT. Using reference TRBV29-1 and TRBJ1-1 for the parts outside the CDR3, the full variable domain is SAVISQKPSRDICQRGTSLTIQCQVDSQVTMMFWYRQQPGQSLTLIATANQGSEATYESGFVIDKFPISRPNLTFSTLTVSNMSPEDSSIYLCSVEGGWMNTEAFFGQGTRLTVV.

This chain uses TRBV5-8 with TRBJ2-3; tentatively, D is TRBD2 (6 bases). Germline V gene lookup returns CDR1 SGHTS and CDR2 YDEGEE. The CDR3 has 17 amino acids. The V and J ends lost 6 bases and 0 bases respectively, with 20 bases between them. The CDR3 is CASTSGGGTLSTDTQYF. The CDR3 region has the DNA TGTGCCAGCACCTCAGGTGGGGGGACCCTAAGCACAGATACGCAGTATTTT.

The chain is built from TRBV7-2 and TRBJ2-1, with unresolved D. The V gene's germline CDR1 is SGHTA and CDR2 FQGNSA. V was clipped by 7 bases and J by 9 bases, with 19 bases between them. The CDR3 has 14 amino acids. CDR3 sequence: CASNPTGLRGEQFF. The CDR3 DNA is TGTGCCAGCAATCCCACGGGTCTGAGAGGTGAGCAGTTCTTC. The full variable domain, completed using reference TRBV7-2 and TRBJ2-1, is GAGVSQSPSNKVTEKGKDVELRCDPISGHTALYWYRQSLGQGLEFLIYFQGNSAPDKSGLPSDRFSAERTGGSVSTLTIQRTQQEDSAVYLCASNPTGLRGEQFFGPGTRLTVL.

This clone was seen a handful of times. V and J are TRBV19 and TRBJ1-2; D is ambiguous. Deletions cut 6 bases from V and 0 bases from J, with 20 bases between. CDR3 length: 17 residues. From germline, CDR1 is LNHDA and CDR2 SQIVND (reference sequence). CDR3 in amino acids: CASSSRAGAGANYGYTF. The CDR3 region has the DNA TGTGCCAGTAGCTCCCGGGCAGGAGCGGGAGCTAACTATGGCTACACCTTC.

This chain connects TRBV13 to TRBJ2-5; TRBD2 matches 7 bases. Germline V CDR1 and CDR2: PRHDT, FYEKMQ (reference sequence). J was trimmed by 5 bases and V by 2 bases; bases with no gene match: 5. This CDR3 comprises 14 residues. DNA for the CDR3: TGTGCCAGCAGCTTAAGGCAGGGAGGGGAGACCCAGTACTTC. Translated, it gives CASSLRQGGETQYF.

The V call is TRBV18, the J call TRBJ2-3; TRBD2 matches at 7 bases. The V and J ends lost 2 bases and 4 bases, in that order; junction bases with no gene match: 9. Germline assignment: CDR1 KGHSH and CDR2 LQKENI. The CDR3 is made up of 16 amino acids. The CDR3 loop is CASSPGPQAGADTQYF. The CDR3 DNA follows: TGTGCCAGCTCACCAGGTCCCCAGGCGGGGGCAGATACGCAGTATTTT.

CDR3 loop: CASITNGAGGNYGYTF. The CDR3 DNA sequence: TGTGCCAGCATCACTAACGGGGCAGGGGGTAACTATGGCTACACCTTC. The rearrangement joins TRBV7-9 to TRBJ1-2, with 7 nucleotides matching TRBD1. V dropped 7 bases and J dropped 1; count of bases not matched to a gene: 12. CDR1 is SEHNR, CDR2 FQNEAQ, per germline (reference sequence). The CDR3 contains 16 residues.

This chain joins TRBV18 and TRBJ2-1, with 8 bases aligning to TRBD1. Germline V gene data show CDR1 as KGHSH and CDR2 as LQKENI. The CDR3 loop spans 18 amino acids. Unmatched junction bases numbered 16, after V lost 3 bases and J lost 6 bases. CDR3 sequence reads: CASSPDGQGFRATNEQFF. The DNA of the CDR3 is TGTGCCAGCTCACCTGACGGACAGGGTTTTAGGGCCACCAATGAGCAGTTCTTC.

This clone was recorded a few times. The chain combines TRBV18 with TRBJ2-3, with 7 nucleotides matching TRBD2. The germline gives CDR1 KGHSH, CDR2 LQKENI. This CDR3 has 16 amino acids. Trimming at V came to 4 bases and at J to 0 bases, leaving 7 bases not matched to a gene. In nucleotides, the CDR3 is TGTGCCAGCTCACTCACGAGCGGGGCTAGCACAGATACGCAGTATTTT. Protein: CASSLTSGASTDTQYF.

In DNA, the CDR3 is TGTGCCAGCAGCCAAGGCCAGGTGGCTAACTATGGCTACACCTTC. As protein: CASSQGQVANYGYTF. The chain has TRBV3-1 (or the pseudogene TRBV3-2) and TRBJ1-2; D is undetermined. Germline lookup yields CDR1 LGHDT and CDR2 YNNKEL (reference sequence). The V end was cut by 1 base, the J end by 0 bases, with 9 bases between. CDR3 length: 15 residues.

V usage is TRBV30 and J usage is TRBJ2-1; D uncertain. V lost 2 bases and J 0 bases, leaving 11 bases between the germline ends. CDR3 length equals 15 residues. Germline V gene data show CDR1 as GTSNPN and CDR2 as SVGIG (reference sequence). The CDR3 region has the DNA TGTGCCTGGAGTTCCGCCCTAAGCTCCTACAATGAGCAGTTCTTC. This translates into CAWSSALSSYNEQFF.

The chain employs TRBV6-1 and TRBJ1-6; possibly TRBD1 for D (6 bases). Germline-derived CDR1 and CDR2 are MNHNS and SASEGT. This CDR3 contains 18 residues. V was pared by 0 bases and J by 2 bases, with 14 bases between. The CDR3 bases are TGTGCCAGCAGTGAAGCGGGCAGGCAGGGGCCCTATAATTCACCCCTCCACTTT. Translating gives CASSEAGRQGPYNSPLHF.